The 28 T cell receptor beta chains below were found in one sample sequenced in a study of blood T cell repertoires in COVID-19. The method was immunoSEQ multiplex PCR; TCRdb's version includes in-frame clones alone and lacks a portion of them. This table holds fewer than 250,000 clones, about 88% found once. Sequenced material: peripheral blood. The receptors shown here come from a man aged 70 or older with acute or convalescent COVID-19.

This clone was observed a single time. The J gene is TRBJ1-2, the V gene TRBV29-1; D remains ambiguous. V was shortened by 7 bases and J by 7 bases, with 13 bases between the two germline ends. This CDR3 contains 11 residues. Germline CDR1 is SQVTM and CDR2 is ANQGSEA. As DNA, the CDR3 is TGCAGCGCGGTACTTGTTGGTGGCTACACCTTC. Protein sequence: CSAVLVGGYTF.

The chain joins TRBV6-5 to TRBJ2-7; 9 nucleotides align to TRBD1. CDR3 length: 15 residues. The J segment lost 7 bases and the V segment lost 2 bases, leaving 9 bases of the junction unmatched. The germline V gene encodes CDR1 MNHEY and CDR2 SVGAGI. CDR3 coding DNA: TGTGCCAGCAGTTACGGGACAGGGAAACCCCGAGAGCAGTACTTC. This gives the protein CASSYGTGKPREQYF.

J is TRBJ2-1 and V is TRBV5-5; TRBD2 agrees at 9 bases. CDR3 size: 17 residues. The trim removed 0 bases at V and 0 bases at J, leaving 4 bases unmatched. Germline lookup yields CDR1 SGHKS and CDR2 YYEKEE (reference sequence). CDR3: CASSLVSGSSSYNEQFF. The DNA of the CDR3 is TGTGCCAGCAGCTTGGTTAGCGGGAGTAGCTCCTACAATGAGCAGTTCTTC.

The CDR3: CASSIQGGQPQHF. CDR3 sequence (DNA): TGTGCCAGCAGCATCCAGGGTGGACAGCCCCAGCATTTT. The rearrangement links TRBV21-1 to TRBJ1-5; TRBD1, the table's D call, was not compared with the DNA. TRBV21-1 is a pseudogene. The CDR3 runs 13 residues.

This clone was recorded once. The rearrangement links TRBV19 to TRBJ2-7; D gene ambiguous. The CDR3 has 14 amino acids. Germline V gene lookup returns CDR1 LNHDA and CDR2 SQIVND (reference sequence). V was clipped by 7 bases and J by 2 bases, with 15 bases between them. The CDR3 nucleotides are TGTGCCAGTACCTCTCGAGGTTCCCCCTACGAGCAGTACTTC. Its protein is CASTSRGSPYEQYF.

V gene TRBV3-1 (or the pseudogene TRBV3-2) combines with J gene TRBJ2-6; TRBD2 aligns across 11 bases. Germline-derived CDR1 and CDR2 are LGHDT and YNNKEL (reference sequence). The CDR3 runs to 19 residues. J was trimmed by 2 bases and V by 4 bases; bases with no gene match: 10. The CDR3 region has the DNA TGTGCCAGCAGCCGCCTTGCTAGCGGGAGGCGTCCTGGGGCCAACGTCCTGACTTTC. Amino acid sequence: CASSRLASGRRPGANVLTF.

The chain couples TRBV19 to TRBJ2-7; 9 nucleotides align to TRBD1. Germline V gene data show CDR1 as LNHDA and CDR2 as SQIVND (reference sequence). The CDR3 loop spans 17 amino acids. V was pared by 4 bases and J by 3 bases, with 13 bases of the junction left unmatched. Here the CDR3 DNA reads TGTGCCAGTAGTACCTTAACCGGGACAGGGTATGACTACGAGCAGTACTTC. Its translation: CASSTLTGTGYDYEQYF. Using reference TRBV19 and TRBJ2-7 for the parts outside the CDR3, the full variable domain is DGGITQSPKYLFRKEGQNVTLSCEQNLNHDAMYWYRQDPGQGLRLIYYSQIVNDFQKGDIAEGYSVSREKKESFPLTVTSAQKNPTAFYLCASSTLTGTGYDYEQYFGPGTRLTVT.

The chain links TRBV30 to TRBJ1-6, with TRBD1 as a possible D gene (5 bases). V lost 0 bases, J lost 7 bases, and 10 bases lay in between. Germline assignment: CDR1 GTSNPN and CDR2 SVGIG (reference sequence). The CDR3 is 14 amino acids. The chain's CDR3 is CAWSVGVGNSPLHF. The CDR3 nucleotides are TGTGCCTGGAGTGTAGGGGTTGGGAATTCACCCCTCCACTTT. The entire variable domain, with the rest obtained from reference TRBV30 and TRBJ1-6, is as follows: SQTIHQWPATLVQPVGSPLSLECTVEGTSNPNLYWYRQAAGRGLQLLFYSVGIGQISSEVPQNLSASRPQDRQFILSSKKLLLSDSGFYLCAWSVGVGNSPLHFGNGTRLTVT.

The chain has TRBV12-3 or TRBV12-4 and TRBJ1-1, with 8 bases matching TRBD1. V was pared by 3 bases and J by 8 bases, with 5 bases of the junction left unmatched. The CDR3 contains 13 residues. CDR3: CASSFGRGPEAFF. Written as DNA, the CDR3 is TGTGCCAGCAGTTTTGGCAGGGGGCCCGAAGCTTTCTTT.

This chain joins TRBV5-1 and TRBJ1-4, with D uncertain. The CDR3 runs 16 residues. The ends were cut back, 0 bases at V and 1 base at J, with 10 bases in the middle. Looked up from germline, CDR1 is SGHRS and CDR2 is YFSETQ. CDR3 sequence: CASSLGGQGTNEKLFF. The CDR3 region has the DNA TGCGCCAGCAGCTTGGGAGGTCAAGGAACTAATGAAAAACTGTTTTTT.

The chain joins TRBV7-9 to TRBJ2-7; possible D gene TRBD2, 6 bases. Germline assignment: CDR1 SEHNR and CDR2 FQNEAQ (reference sequence). This CDR3 has 18 residues. Trimming took off 6 bases at V and 1 base at J, with 25 bases between the two ends. CDR3 sequence: CASSPDGLSGSTSYEQYF. The CDR3 DNA follows: TGTGCCAGCAGTCCAGACGGACTATCTGGATCGACATCCTACGAGCAGTACTTC.

This CDR3 is CASSFEVDGYTF. CDR3 nucleotide sequence: TGTGCCAGCAGTTTTGAGGTTGATGGCTACACCTTC. V gene TRBV28 combines with J gene TRBJ1-2; D gene uncertain. CDR1 is MDHEN and CDR2 is SYDVKM in the germline V gene. The V end lost 3 bases, the J end lost 6 bases, and 8 bases lay between the germline ends. CDR3 size: 12 residues.

V is TRBV6-6 and J is TRBJ2-3; D might be TRBD1 (6 bases). The CDR3 length is 14 residues. Germline V gives CDR1 MNHNY, CDR2 SVGAGI (reference sequence). The V and J ends lost 2 bases and 8 bases respectively, with 14 bases between them. DNA of the CDR3: TGTGCCAGCAGTTACCAGACTTTGGGGGCTACGCAGTATTTT. Its protein product is CASSYQTLGATQYF.

The chain links TRBV11-2 to TRBJ1-4; tentatively, D is TRBD1 (6 bases). CDR1 is SGHAT, CDR2 FQNNGV, per germline. The CDR3 spans 16 residues. Trimming stripped 5 bases from V and 8 bases from J, with 21 bases between. In nucleotides, the CDR3 is TGTGCCAGCAGCCCTAGACAGGCCCGGTCGGGGGAAAAACTGTTTTTT. Encoded protein: CASSPRQARSGEKLFF.

The chain joins TRBV21-1 to TRBJ2-7; the D call of TRBD1 is as the table states it, not checked on the DNA. TRBV21-1 is an annotated pseudogene. The CDR3 runs 16 residues. In DNA form, the CDR3 reads TGTGCCAGCAGCAAAGTGGCGGCACAGGGGGCGAGGGAGCAGTACTTC. Encoded protein: CASSKVAAQGAREQYF.

The chain carries TRBV12-3 or TRBV12-4 and TRBJ2-5; no definite D call. CDR3 length equals 11 residues. The V gene lost 3 bases and the J gene lost 4 bases, with 3 bases spanning the gap. CDR3 bases: TGTGCCAGCAGTTTCGGAGAGACCCAGTACTTC. Translating gives CASSFGETQYF.

The CDR3, as DNA: TGTGCCAGTAGTAGCTTGAGTTATGGCTACACCTTC. Translation: CASSSLSYGYTF. This chain connects TRBV19 to TRBJ1-2; D gene ambiguous. Trimming removed 4 bases at V and 5 bases at J, with 8 bases between. CDR3 length: 12 amino acids. Germline loops: CDR1 LNHDA, CDR2 SQIVND (reference sequence).

CDR3 coding DNA: TGTGCCACCAGACTAGCGGGGCTAAACACCGGGGAGCTGTTTTTT. Protein: CATRLAGLNTGELFF. The chain uses TRBV19 and TRBJ2-2, with TRBD2 matching 11 bases. The germline V gene encodes CDR1 LNHDA and CDR2 SQIVND (reference sequence). V was pared by 10 bases and J by 2 bases, with 6 bases of the junction left unmatched. There are 15 residues in the CDR3. The entire variable domain, with the rest obtained from reference TRBV19 and TRBJ2-2, is as follows: DGGITQSPKYLFRKEGQNVTLSCEQNLNHDAMYWYRQDPGQGLRLIYYSQIVNDFQKGDIAEGYSVSREKKESFPLTVTSAQKNPTAFYLCATRLAGLNTGELFFGEGSRLTVL.

This chain's CDR3 is CSVEGTSGRTGELFF. CDR3 bases: TGCAGCGTTGAAGGGACTAGCGGGAGAACCGGGGAGCTGTTTTTT. The chain is built from TRBV29-1 and TRBJ2-2; 13 nucleotides align to TRBD2. CDR3 size: 15 residues. Trimming cost V 1 base and J 5 bases; bases outside gene matches: 1. CDR1 SQVTM and CDR2 ANQGSEA come from the germline V gene.

The chain is built from TRBV5-1 and TRBJ2-7, with D tentatively TRBD1 (6 bases). The CDR3 is made up of 14 amino acids. Trimming cost V 4 bases and J 1 base, with 12 bases left between them. The germline CDR1 and CDR2 sequences are SGHRS and YFSETQ. The CDR3 spells CASSTDSISYEQYF. For the CDR3, the DNA is TGCGCCAGCAGCACGGACAGCATTTCCTACGAGCAGTACTTC.

The chain recombines TRBV18 with TRBJ2-1, with TRBD2 matching 10 bases. From germline, CDR1 is KGHSH and CDR2 LQKENI. V was pared by 3 bases and J by 7 bases, with 6 bases of the junction left unmatched. This CDR3 region has 15 residues. The CDR3 loop is CASSPFSGGTNEQFF. CDR3 DNA: TGTGCCAGCTCACCTTTTAGCGGGGGGACTAATGAGCAGTTCTTC.

V usage is TRBV2 and J usage is TRBJ2-1, with TRBD2 matching 10 bases. The CDR3 extends over 15 amino acids. CDR1 and CDR2 (germline): SNHLY, FYNNEI. V trimming: 5 bases; J trimming: 2 bases; junction bases outside the gene matches: 3. Here the CDR3 reads CASSYLAGAYNEQFF. CDR3 sequence (DNA): TGTGCCAGCAGTTACCTAGCGGGAGCCTACAATGAGCAGTTCTTC.

This chain connects TRBV19 to TRBJ1-5, with D tentatively TRBD1 (5 bases). The CDR3 length is 13 residues. Germline V gene data show CDR1 as LNHDA and CDR2 as SQIVND (reference sequence). Deletions cut 5 bases from V and 7 bases from J, with 12 bases between. CDR3 in DNA: TGTGCCAGTAGTTGGAGGGGAGGACAGCCCCAGCATTTT. Its translation: CASSWRGGQPQHF.

This chain links TRBV9 with TRBJ1-1; D is unresolved. Germline V lookup: CDR1 SGDLS, CDR2 YYNGEE. V was trimmed by 0 bases and J by 3 bases, leaving 6 bases between them. The length of the CDR3 is 13 residues. The CDR3 DNA is TGTGCCAGCAGCGTAGGTCGGGACACTGAAGCTTTCTTT. Protein sequence: CASSVGRDTEAFF. The variable domain in full, completed from reference TRBV9 and TRBJ1-1, reads DSGVTQTPKHLITATGQRVTLRCSPRSGDLSVYWYQQSLDQGLQFLIQYYNGEERAKGNILERFSAQQFPDLHSELNLSSLELGDSALYFCASSVGRDTEAFFGQGTRLTVV.

The chain links TRBV9 to TRBJ1-2; 7 bases fit TRBD1. J gave up 8 bases and V 4 bases, and 14 bases lay outside the gene matches. The CDR3 has 15 amino acids. Germline loops: CDR1 SGDLS, CDR2 YYNGEE. CDR3 in amino acids: CASSPGGQQGRGYTF. The CDR3 DNA is TGTGCCAGCAGCCCAGGGGGTCAGCAGGGTCGGGGCTACACCTTC.

The chain links TRBV2 to TRBJ1-2, with 9 bases identical to TRBD1. The germline V gene has CDR1 SNHLY and CDR2 FYNNEI. The length of the CDR3 is 15 residues. V lost 7 bases to trimming and J lost 4 bases; unmatched junction nucleotides: 10. For the CDR3, the DNA is TGTGCCAGCATCTCTCCGGGACAGGGCCTCTATGGCTACACCTTC. Translated: CASISPGQGLYGYTF.

The V gene is TRBV18, the J gene TRBJ1-4; D not resolved. V lost 3 bases, J lost 6 bases, and 11 bases lay in between. CDR1 is KGHSH, CDR2 LQKENI, per germline. This CDR3 spans 14 amino acids. The CDR3 DNA is TGTGCCAGCTCACCGGACGGAGGATATGAAAAACTGTTTTTT. Its protein product is CASSPDGGYEKLFF.

This clone was found once. The chain uses TRBV6-2 or TRBV6-3 and TRBJ1-5, with a tentative D call TRBD1 (6 bases). The V end was cut by 4 bases, the J end by 4 bases, with 17 bases between. CDR1 MNHEY and CDR2 SVGEGT come from the germline V gene. This CDR3 is 16 amino acids long. The CDR3 sequence is CASSSELQGRNQPQHF. The CDR3 bases are TGTGCCAGCAGTTCCGAATTACAGGGTCGGAATCAGCCCCAGCATTTT.